The following is a T cell receptor beta chain sequence with its context. This clone has just a few counts. Its cognate antigen has yet to be identified. There are no base qualities to consult, and no much larger clone falls within one base. The sample originates from a study of blood T cell repertoires in COVID-19 (dated by TCRdb to about 2020). Study-wide context: The collaborator samples originated in the United States, Italy and Spain and spanned the acute and convalescent phases of COVID-19. The material from the prospective study consisted of cDNA or gDNA derived from T cells, B-cell-depleted T cells, or PBMCs. Subjects who had been exposed to COVID-19, were actively infected with it, or had recovered from it provided the deeply sampled blood TCRbeta repertoires that made up the dataset. The repertoires were released in a freely available public database meant as a resource for research on the immune response to SARS-CoV-2. Samples were obtained from the ongoing ImmuneRACE study (first 160 participants) and from 1,254 subjects provided by 6 global collaborators. Sample metadata almost always included a de-identified subject ID, COVID-19 status, age in years and sex. Where available, HLA class I and class II types were taken from metadata supplied by the sample provider and were not determined by assay-based typing.

CDR1 and CDR2 were assigned from the germline V gene (reference sequence) as LGHDT and YNNKEL. Trimming accounts for 2 bases at V and 10 bases at J, while the number of junction bases matched to no gene is 8. Inclusive of the bounding cysteine and phenylalanine, the CDR3 is 14 residues long. The kept DNA is CDR3 alone, 42 bases in frame from the first base. In Seattle, one collaborating source enrolled patients while the infection was active and tracked those patients longitudinally over the course of disease. The collaborating institutions used their own protocols to collect whole blood in K2EDTA tubes. Collaborator samples were shipped for TCRbeta analysis as frozen whole blood, isolated PBMCs, or DNA extracted from either sample type. TCRbeta CDR3 regions were amplified from genomic DNA by means of the immunoSEQ Assay, a bias-controlled multiplex PCR. As for the original processing: Nucleated cell counts per sample were estimated from amplification of reference gene primers within the assay. To quantify the absolute abundance of each unique TCRbeta CDR3 rearrangement, sequence reads were collapsed and filtered. Productive Simpson clonality was computed per sample as the square root of Simpson's diversity index over productive rearrangements. What TCRdb holds here is the immuneACCESS table cut down to in-frame rearrangements. Part of the clones is not present; checked against another copy, under half of the missing clones reflect an unresolved V gene, and the others are unexplained. V, J and clone size were drawn from that table, and D and trimming were deduced from the DNA. The sample records about 180,000 clones, about 84% of which are singletons. The ten largest clones take up roughly 18% of the sample.

Study-level results and caveats: How much clinical and demographic metadata was included differed by source and by participant, and the metadata was provided uncurated.

The sequenced sample was peripheral blood. This sequence originates from a person between 65 and 79 years old with COVID-19, enrolled during active disease. Recombination connected TRBV3-1 (or the pseudogene TRBV3-2) to TRBJ1-1; 9 of the junction bases match TRBD1. The CDR3 reads CASSQRTGVSLAFF. The nucleotide sequence reads TGTGCCAGCAGCCAACGGACAGGGGTGTCTCTAGCTTTCTTT.